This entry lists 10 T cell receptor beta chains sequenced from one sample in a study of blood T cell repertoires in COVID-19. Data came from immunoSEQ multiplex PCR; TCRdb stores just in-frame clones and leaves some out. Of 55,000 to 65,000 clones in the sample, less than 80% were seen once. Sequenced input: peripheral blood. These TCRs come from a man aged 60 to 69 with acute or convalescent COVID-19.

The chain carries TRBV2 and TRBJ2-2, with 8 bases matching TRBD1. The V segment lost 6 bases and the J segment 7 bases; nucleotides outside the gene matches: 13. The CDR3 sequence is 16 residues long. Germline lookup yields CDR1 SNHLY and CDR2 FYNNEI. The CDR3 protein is CASRGPGQVSGGELFF. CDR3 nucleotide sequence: TGTGCCAGCAGGGGACCGGGACAGGTGTCCGGCGGGGAGCTGTTTTTT.

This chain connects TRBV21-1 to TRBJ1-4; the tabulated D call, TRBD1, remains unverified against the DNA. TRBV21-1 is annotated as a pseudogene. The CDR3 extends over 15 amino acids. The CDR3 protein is CASSVFDRGREKLFF. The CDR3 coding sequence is TGTGCCAGCAGTGTATTCGACAGGGGACGGGAGAAACTGTTTTTT.

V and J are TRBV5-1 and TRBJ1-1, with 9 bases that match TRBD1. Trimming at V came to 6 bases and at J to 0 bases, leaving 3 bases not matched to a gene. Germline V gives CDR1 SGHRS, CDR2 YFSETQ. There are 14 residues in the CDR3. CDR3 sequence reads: CASTGTGLNTEAFF. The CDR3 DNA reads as TGCGCCAGCACCGGGACAGGGCTGAACACTGAAGCTTTCTTT.

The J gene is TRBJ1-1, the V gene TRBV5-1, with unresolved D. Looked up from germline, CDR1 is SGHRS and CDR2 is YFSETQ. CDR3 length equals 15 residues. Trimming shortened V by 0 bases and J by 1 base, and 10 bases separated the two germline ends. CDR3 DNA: TGCGCCAGCAGCTTGGCGGGGTTGGGGAACACTGAAGCTTTCTTT. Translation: CASSLAGLGNTEAFF.

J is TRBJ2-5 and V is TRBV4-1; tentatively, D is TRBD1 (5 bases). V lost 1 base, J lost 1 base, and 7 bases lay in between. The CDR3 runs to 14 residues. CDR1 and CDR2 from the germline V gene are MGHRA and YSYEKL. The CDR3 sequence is CASSQAGIQETQYF. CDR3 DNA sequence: TGCGCCAGCAGCCAAGCAGGGATCCAAGAGACCCAGTACTTC.

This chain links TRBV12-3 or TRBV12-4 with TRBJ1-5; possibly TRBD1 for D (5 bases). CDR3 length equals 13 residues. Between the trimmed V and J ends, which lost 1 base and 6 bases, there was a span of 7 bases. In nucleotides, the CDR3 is TGTGCCAGCAGTTTAGTCGGGGGTCAGCCCCAGCATTTT. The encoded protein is CASSLVGGQPQHF.

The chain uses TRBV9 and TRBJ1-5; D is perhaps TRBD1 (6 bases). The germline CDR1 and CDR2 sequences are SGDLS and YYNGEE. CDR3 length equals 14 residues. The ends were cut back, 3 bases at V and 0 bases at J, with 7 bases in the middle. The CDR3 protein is CASSAGDSNQPQHF. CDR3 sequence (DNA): TGTGCCAGCAGCGCAGGGGATAGCAATCAGCCCCAGCATTTT.

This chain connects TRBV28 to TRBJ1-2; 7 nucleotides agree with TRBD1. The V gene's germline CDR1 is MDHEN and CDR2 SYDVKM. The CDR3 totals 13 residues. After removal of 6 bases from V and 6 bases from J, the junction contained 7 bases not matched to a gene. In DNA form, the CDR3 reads TGTGCCAGCAGAGACAGGGTAGGAGATGGCTACACCTTC. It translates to CASRDRVGDGYTF.

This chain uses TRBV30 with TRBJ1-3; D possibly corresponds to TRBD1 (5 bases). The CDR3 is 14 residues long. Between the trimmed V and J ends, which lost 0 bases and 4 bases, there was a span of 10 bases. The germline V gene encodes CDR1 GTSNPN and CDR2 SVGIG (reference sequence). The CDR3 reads CAWSVGVEGNTIYF. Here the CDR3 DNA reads TGTGCCTGGAGTGTAGGGGTGGAAGGAAACACCATATATTTT.

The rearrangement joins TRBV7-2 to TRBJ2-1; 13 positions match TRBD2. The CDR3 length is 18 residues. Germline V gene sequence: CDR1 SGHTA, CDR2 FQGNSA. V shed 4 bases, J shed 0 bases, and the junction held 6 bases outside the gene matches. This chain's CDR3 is CASSSRTSGSISYNEQFF. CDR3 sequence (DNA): TGTGCCAGCAGCTCCCGGACTAGCGGGAGCATCTCCTACAATGAGCAGTTCTTC.